The next 10 T cell receptor beta chains were all read from a single sample in a study of shared clonotypes between healthy human individuals. Repertoires were generated with immunoSEQ multiplex PCR, while TCRdb's copy carries only in-frame clones and drops some. The sample includes about 2.4 million clones, more than 80% of them seen just once. The sequencing input was naive CD4+ T cells sorted from blood. The subset here: CD45RA+ positively selected. The receptors were gathered from a man younger than 35 in good health.

V is TRBV28 and J is TRBJ2-7, with a weak D call TRBD1 (5 bases). The CDR3 totals 14 residues. Germline CDR1 is MDHEN and CDR2 is SYDVKM. Trimming took off 6 bases at V and 3 bases at J, with 15 bases between the two ends. CDR3 amino acids: CASSSPGALYEQYF. The CDR3 DNA reads as TGTGCCAGCAGCTCCCCTGGGGCTCTCTACGAGCAGTACTTC.

This chain connects TRBV30 to TRBJ2-6; TRBD1 aligns across 7 bases. The CDR3 spans 15 residues. CDR1 is GTSNPN, CDR2 SVGIG, per germline (reference sequence). V trimming: 7 bases; J trimming: 0 bases; junction bases outside the gene matches: 6. This CDR3 reads CASDRARSGANVLTF. The CDR3, as DNA: TGTGCCTCTGACAGGGCACGCTCTGGGGCCAACGTCCTGACTTTC.

The chain carries TRBV30 and TRBJ1-1, with D possibly matching TRBD1 (5 bases). CDR1 and CDR2 (germline): GTSNPN, SVGIG (reference sequence). The CDR3 contains 12 residues. Trimming pared 3 bases from V and 7 bases from J, leaving 12 bases between. DNA for the CDR3: TGTGCCTGGAGACCAGGGTTTAATGAAGCTTTCTTT. Encoded protein: CAWRPGFNEAFF.

The rearrangement joins TRBV5-1 to TRBJ2-7, with D tentatively TRBD2 (5 bases). This CDR3 contains 14 residues. Trimming stripped 0 bases from V and 7 bases from J, with 14 bases between. Germline V gene sequence: CDR1 SGHRS, CDR2 YFSETQ. The CDR3 sequence is CASSLGVTTGEQYF. CDR3 sequence (DNA): TGCGCCAGCAGCTTGGGTGTAACAACGGGGGAGCAGTACTTC.

The CDR3, as DNA: TGTGCCAGCAGCTTAGGGAGGGGGCCTAGCTATGGCTACACCTTC. Its protein product is CASSLGRGPSYGYTF. The chain has TRBV7-9 and TRBJ1-2; 7 positions agree with TRBD1. CDR1 and CDR2 (germline): SEHNR, FQNEAQ (reference sequence). With V trimmed by 1 base and J by 4 bases, 6 bases remained unmatched. The CDR3 runs to 15 residues.

The chain employs TRBV19 and TRBJ2-6; possible D gene TRBD1, 6 bases. The CDR3 length is 17 residues. Between the trimmed V and J ends, which lost 5 bases and 0 bases, there was a span of 14 bases. Germline V gene sequence: CDR1 LNHDA, CDR2 SQIVND (reference sequence). The CDR3 spells CASSYLTGRSGANVLTF. The CDR3 nucleotides are TGTGCCAGTAGTTACTTGACAGGTCGCTCTGGGGCCAACGTCCTGACTTTC.

The J gene is TRBJ2-2, the V gene TRBV21-1; no DNA check was done on the table's D call, TRBD2. TRBV21-1 is recorded as a pseudogene. The CDR3 runs to 20 residues. This chain's CDR3 is CASSKVSASGGESDTGELFF. The CDR3, as DNA: TGTGCCAGCAGCAAAGTATCAGCTAGCGGGGGGGAATCGGACACCGGGGAGCTGTTTTTT.

This chain joins TRBV28 and TRBJ2-1; no reliable D call. V lost 2 bases, J lost 6 bases, and 5 bases lay in between. The CDR3 totals 12 residues. Germline lookup yields CDR1 MDHEN and CDR2 SYDVKM. In DNA, the CDR3 is TGTGCCAGCAGTTTAAGGAGCAATGAGCAGTTCTTC. Its protein product is CASSLRSNEQFF.

V and J are TRBV5-1 and TRBJ2-7, with TRBD1 identical over 7 bases. The length of the CDR3 is 15 residues. Germline CDR1 is SGHRS and CDR2 is YFSETQ. V lost 4 bases, J lost 3 bases, and 10 bases stayed unmatched. CDR3 loop: CASSPRDSQFYEQYF. The CDR3 region has the DNA TGCGCCAGCAGCCCCCGGGACAGCCAGTTCTACGAGCAGTACTTC.

A remark on this clone: At the DNA level, this CDR3 is encoded by other sequences in the same sample as well. The V and J genes are TRBV5-1 and TRBJ2-3; TRBD2 aligns across 12 bases. With V trimmed by 4 bases and J by 0 bases, 3 bases remained unmatched. The germline V gene encodes CDR1 SGHRS and CDR2 YFSETQ. The CDR3 length is 16 residues. The CDR3 loop is CASSSGTSGSTDTQYF. DNA of the CDR3: TGCGCCAGCAGCAGCGGGACTAGCGGGAGCACAGATACGCAGTATTTT.